This TCR beta chain emerged from a study of radiotherapy plus CTLA-4 blockade in lung cancer. Study at large: Disease control was seen in approximately 31% of patients, objective responses in around 17%. Overall study results and limits: Tumor-derived TCR clones expanded in blood after radiotherapy plus ipilimumab. The authors reported that early blood T cell clone dynamics, with interferon-beta, best predicted response.

Ipilimumab CTLA-4 blockade and focal radiation were given to patients with chemo-refractory metastatic non-small-cell lung cancer. Clones were sequenced by immunoSEQ multiplex PCR, and TCRdb holds only the in-frame ones, with some missing. Among about 110,000 clones listed, over 75% were seen once. A remark on this clone: Its antigen is as yet unknown.

The CDR3 has 16 amino acids. From germline, CDR1 is SNHLY and CDR2 FYNNEI. V lost 11 bases and J 5 bases, leaving 27 bases between the germline ends. The V and J genes are TRBV2 and TRBJ1-1; no clear D. This clonotype was obtained from a human donor with non-small cell lung cancer that progressed on radiotherapy plus ipilimumab. Some clones in this sample may be carry-over from other donors' samples. The material was peripheral blood, obtained from a patient treated with radiotherapy plus ipilimumab. CDR3 sequence reads: CACFRETNAPATEAFF. CDR3 bases: TGTGCCTGCTTCCGGGAAACGAACGCTCCTGCGACTGAAGCTTTCTTT.